Here is one TCR beta chain with its context. This entry belongs to a study of control samples from healthy donors and cancer patients. The repertoire was sequenced with immunoSEQ multiplex PCR; TCRdb's copy has only in-frame clones and lacks some. The data hold 90,000 to 100,000 clones, with approximately 80% observed a single time. The germline V gene has CDR1 SGHKS and CDR2 YYEKEE (reference sequence). V was pared by 2 bases and J by 5 bases, with 4 bases of the junction left unmatched. The CDR3 has 15 amino acids. This chain joins TRBV5-5 and TRBJ2-2; the match to TRBD1 covers 9 bases. The sequenced sample consisted of blood. This receptor was taken from a woman aged 25 to 39 in good health. CDR3 protein: CASSFVGQGTGELFF. CDR3 DNA: TGTGCCAGCAGCTTCGTGGGACAGGGAACCGGGGAGCTGTTTTTT.